The text below deals with one T cell receptor beta chain. The data were obtained in a study of cytomegalovirus exposure and HLA in healthy donors. Turning to the study itself: Of all 360 or so donors who were genotyped, about 84% belonged to the Caucasian-associated ancestry cluster.

Healthy bone marrow donors made up the donor group. This CDR3 comprises 14 residues. Germline CDR1 is SNHLY and CDR2 is FYNNEI. V dropped 5 bases and J dropped 1 base, with 11 bases sitting between them. Primers: 60 Vbeta forward and 13 Jbeta reverse. The repertoire was sequenced with immunoSEQ multiplex PCR; TCRdb's copy has only in-frame clones and lacks some. The sample has over 100,000 clones, roughly four fifths seen once. This TCR came from a man between 25 and 39 years old in good health and CMV-seropositive. The sequencing sample was made of PBMCs. The V gene is TRBV2, the J gene TRBJ1-1; the D gene is possibly TRBD1 (6 bases). The CDR3 region has the DNA TGTGCCAGCAGTATACAGGGACCGAACACTGAAGCTTTCTTT. It is translated as CASSIQGPNTEAFF.